This TCR beta chain was sequenced in a study of blood T cells in healthy people across ages. Germline V gives CDR1 MGHDK, CDR2 SYGVNS. V lost 7 bases to trimming and J lost 7 bases; unmatched junction nucleotides: 13. The CDR3 loop spans 14 amino acids. Remarks on this clonotype: What it binds is not known.

Findings and limits, study-wide: Investigators viewed diversity estimates from one million T cells as underestimates, the study reported. Long-lived donors had more naive CD4+ cells and higher diversity than aged donors. While age rose, TCR beta diversity per million T cells dropped in a roughly linear way.

The authors ran a second PCR of about 7 to 11 cycles using a sample-barcoded 5' primer and a J-beta primer mix. TCRdb redid the calling of the 5' RACE reads with MiXCR, one entry per CDR3 protein. The data hold about 680,000 distinct CDR3 sequences, with 45% to 50% observed a single time. This TCR derives from a woman aged 60-75 years in good health. Source material: blood. J is TRBJ2-7 and V is TRBV25-1, with 7 positions matching TRBD2. The chain's CDR3 is CASNPSGTYNEQYF. As DNA, the CDR3 is TGTGCCAGCAATCCTAGCGGTACCTACAATGAGCAGTACTTC.